This paragraph reports one T cell receptor beta chain. Its cognate antigen is unknown. The entry originates in a study of graft-versus-host responses after intestinal transplantation. Study background: Multivisceral, liver-intestinal, or isolated intestinal grafts went to recipients.

The CDR3 spans 13 residues. Deletions cut 6 bases from V and 2 bases from J, with 8 bases between. The germline V gene encodes CDR1 SNHLY and CDR2 FYNNEI. Study results and limitations: Recipient bone marrow held GvH clones, some seen earlier in ileum or blood.

Libraries were prepared by immunoSEQ multiplex PCR; TCRdb keeps only in-frame clonotypes and omits some of them. The table shows 150,000 or so clones, with around 90% occurring only once. This specimen consisted of unstimulated CD4+ T cells sorted from spleen or lymph node cells, obtained before intestinal transplant. This TCR came from a human donor who received an intestinal transplant. This chain uses TRBV2 with TRBJ2-1; D is undetermined. The CDR3 region has the DNA TGTGCCAGCAGGAACGGCCCCTACAATGAGCAGTTCTTC. Its protein is CASRNGPYNEQFF.